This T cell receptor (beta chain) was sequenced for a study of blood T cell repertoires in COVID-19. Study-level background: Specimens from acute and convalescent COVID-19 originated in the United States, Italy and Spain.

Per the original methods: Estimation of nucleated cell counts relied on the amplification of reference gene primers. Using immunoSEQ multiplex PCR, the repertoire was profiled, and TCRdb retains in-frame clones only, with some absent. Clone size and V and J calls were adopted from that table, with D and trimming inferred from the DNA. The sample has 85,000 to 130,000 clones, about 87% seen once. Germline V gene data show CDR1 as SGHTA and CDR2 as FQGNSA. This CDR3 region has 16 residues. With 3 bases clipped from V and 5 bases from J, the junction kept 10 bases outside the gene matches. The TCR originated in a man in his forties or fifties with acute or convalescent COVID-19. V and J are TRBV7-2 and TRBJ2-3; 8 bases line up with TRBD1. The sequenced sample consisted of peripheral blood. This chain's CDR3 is CASSFQSTGAGDTQYF. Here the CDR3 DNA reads TGTGCCAGCAGCTTCCAATCGACAGGGGCAGGAGATACGCAGTATTTT.